These 28 T cell receptor beta chains came from one sample sequenced in a study of T-cell memory formation after mild COVID-19. From the 5' RACE reads, TCRdb called clonotypes with MiXCR, one entry per CDR3 protein. The sample consists of about 340,000 distinct CDR3 sequences, roughly 15% of them appearing once. Sequenced: PBMCs or a T cell subset sorted from them (not recorded which). Receptors originate from a man younger than 35 who had mild COVID-19 (a few samples of this study predate the infection). Cell type and time point are not known.

There are many counts of this clonotype. This chain connects TRBV6-2 or TRBV6-3 to TRBJ2-5; D remains ambiguous. V was trimmed by 2 bases and J by 6 bases, leaving 7 bases between them. Germline V gene data show CDR1 as MNHEY and CDR2 as SVGEGT. The CDR3 covers 12 residues. The CDR3 region has the DNA TGTGCCAGCAGTTACCCGGAACAGACCCAGTACTTC. Encoded protein: CASSYPEQTQYF.

This clonotype showed up just a few times. This chain connects TRBV7-9 to TRBJ1-1; D unclear. The CDR3 loop spans 12 amino acids. Germline-derived CDR1 and CDR2 are SEHNR and FQNEAQ (reference sequence). Trimming took off 6 bases at V and 8 bases at J, with 13 bases between the two ends. CDR3 sequence (DNA): TGTGCCAGCAGTAAACTGGCAGACGAAGCTTTCTTT. As protein: CASSKLADEAFF.

This clonotype was picked up a small number of times. J is TRBJ2-2 and V is TRBV12-3 or TRBV12-4; D remains unclear. The CDR3 totals 12 residues. Trimming left V 6 bases short and J 7 bases short, with 9 bases between. This CDR3 is CASSPWGGELFF. The CDR3 DNA is TGTGCCAGCAGCCCCTGGGGCGGGGAGCTGTTTTTT.

The chain recombines TRBV5-1 with TRBJ2-5, with D perhaps assigned TRBD1 or TRBD2 (5 bases each). CDR3 length: 15 residues. Between the trimmed V and J ends, which lost 3 bases and 6 bases, there was a span of 18 bases. Germline V lookup: CDR1 SGHRS, CDR2 YFSETQ. CDR3 nucleotides: TGCGCCAGCAGCTCCCTAGGACTCAAGGGGCAGACCCAGTACTTC. This translates into CASSSLGLKGQTQYF.

This clonotype was observed a few times. The J gene is TRBJ2-7, the V gene TRBV9; D is perhaps TRBD1 (7 bases). Germline V gene sequence: CDR1 SGDLS, CDR2 YYNGEE. Deletions cut 1 base from V and 5 bases from J, with 19 bases between. The CDR3 is made up of 16 amino acids. The CDR3 loop reads CASSVRFGQGGDEQYF. The DNA of the CDR3 is TGTGCCAGCAGCGTAAGGTTCGGGCAGGGGGGAGACGAGCAGTACTTC.

The chain is built from TRBV3-1 and TRBJ2-3; D not resolved. Per germline, CDR1 LGHDT and CDR2 YNNKEL (reference sequence). Trimming stripped 3 bases from V and 6 bases from J, with 10 bases between. The CDR3 runs 13 residues. The CDR3: CASSQRLRDTQYF. DNA for the CDR3: TGTGCCAGCAGCCAGAGGCTCCGCGATACGCAGTATTTT.

This clonotype was counted only a few times. The V and J genes are TRBV12-3 or TRBV12-4 and TRBJ2-1; D remains ambiguous. V lost 0 bases and J 3 bases, leaving 15 bases between the germline ends. This CDR3 is built from 17 residues. The CDR3 DNA follows: TGTGCCAGCAGTTTAGCGCAAGGACCCGCGGTCTACAATGAGCAGTTCTTC. It codes for CASSLAQGPAVYNEQFF.

This clonotype was seen repeatedly, ten times or more. The chain is built from TRBV18 and TRBJ1-1; D is undetermined. Trimming removed 3 bases at V and 6 bases at J, with 14 bases between. Germline CDR1 and CDR2: KGHSH and LQKENI. This CDR3 comprises 14 residues. CDR3 sequence (DNA): TGTGCCAGCTCACCCCTTGACCTGGGCGCTGAAGCTTTCTTT. This codes for CASSPLDLGAEAFF.

This clonotype was counted between two and nine times. The chain has TRBV10-3 and TRBJ2-7; D is undetermined. V lost 0 bases, J lost 12 bases, and 18 bases lay in between. This CDR3 region has 14 residues. Germline assignment: CDR1 ENHRY and CDR2 SYGVKD. CDR3 amino acids: CAISESVALVAGYF. The DNA for the CDR3 is TGTGCCATCAGTGAGTCTGTGGCACTCGTCGCCGGGTACTTC.

The chain has TRBV12-3 or TRBV12-4 and TRBJ1-1; D gene uncertain. The CDR3 contains 15 residues. Trimming cost V 6 bases and J 2 bases, with 16 bases left between them. In nucleotides, the CDR3 is TGTGCCAGCAGCTCTACATGGGAGGGAAACACTGAAGCTTTCTTT. Protein product: CASSSTWEGNTEAFF.

This clonotype was picked up a small number of times. The V call is TRBV28, the J call TRBJ1-5; possibly TRBD1 for D (5 bases). The CDR3 covers 14 residues. Germline V CDR1 and CDR2: MDHEN, SYDVKM. Trimming cost V 3 bases and J 6 bases, with 12 bases left between them. CDR3 DNA: TGTGCCAGCAGTTTGGGGGGTTTTGTTCAGCCCCAGCATTTT. Its protein product is CASSLGGFVQPQHF.

V usage is TRBV12-3 or TRBV12-4 and J usage is TRBJ2-2; 9 bases are a match to TRBD2. The trim removed 7 bases at V and 3 bases at J, leaving 9 bases unmatched. This CDR3 is built from 16 residues. The chain's CDR3 is CASTALAGGYTGELFF. DNA for the CDR3: TGTGCCAGCACCGCACTGGCGGGGGGGTACACCGGGGAGCTGTTTTTT.

This clonotype was seen many times. The chain has TRBV7-9 and TRBJ2-1; TRBD1 aligns across 10 bases. The CDR3 has 16 amino acids. Losses at the gene ends were 3 bases for V and 4 bases for J; bases not matched to a gene: 6. CDR1 and CDR2 (germline): SEHNR, FQNEAQ (reference sequence). The CDR3 sequence: CASSFYGTGDYNEQFF. The CDR3 DNA is TGTGCCAGCAGCTTTTACGGGACAGGGGATTACAATGAGCAGTTCTTC.

The rearrangement joins TRBV12-3 or TRBV12-4 to TRBJ2-1; D is undetermined. Trimming cost V 5 bases and J 8 bases, with 7 bases left between them. The CDR3 length is 11 residues. The CDR3 DNA sequence: TGTGCCAGCAGTCTCCACGATGAGCAGTTCTTC. It is translated as CASSLHDEQFF.

The chain uses TRBV10-3 and TRBJ1-1; 8 bases agree with TRBD1. The CDR3 length is 14 residues. Germline V gene data show CDR1 as ENHRY and CDR2 as SYGVKD. The J segment lost 3 bases and the V segment lost 7 bases, leaving 7 bases of the junction unmatched. This chain's CDR3 is CAINGQGEDTEAFF. The DNA of the CDR3 is TGTGCCATCAACGGACAGGGTGAGGACACTGAAGCTTTCTTT.

The chain has TRBV20-1 and TRBJ1-6; perhaps TRBD1 as D (6 bases). Germline lookup yields CDR1 DFQATT and CDR2 SNEGSKA (reference sequence). Trimming pared 3 bases from V and 14 bases from J, leaving 17 bases between. The CDR3 totals 13 residues. The CDR3 DNA is TGCAGTGCTAGTACCCCAGGGGCTGGGACCCTCCACTTT. Translating gives CSASTPGAGTLHF.

At least ten counts were recorded for this clonotype. Here the CDR3 reads CASSMTGFEINEQFF. CDR3 nucleotide sequence: TGCGCCAGCAGCATGACAGGGTTTGAAATTAATGAGCAGTTCTTC. The V call is TRBV5-1, the J call TRBJ2-1; 7 bases fit TRBD1. The CDR3 consists of 15 residues. Germline V lookup: CDR1 SGHRS, CDR2 YFSETQ. V gave up 4 bases and J gave up 7 bases; unmatched junction bases: 11.

The chain is built from TRBV6-5 and TRBJ1-5, with D possibly TRBD1 on 6 matching bases. CDR1 and CDR2 (germline): MNHEY, SVGAGI. V lost 0 bases, J lost 7 bases, and 13 bases lay in between. This CDR3 is built from 15 residues. The CDR3 DNA reads TGTGCCAGCAGTTACTCGATACAGGGAGGCCAGCCCCAGCATTTT. Translating gives CASSYSIQGGQPQHF.

The gene calls are TRBV20-1 and TRBJ2-7, with unresolved D. The CDR3 has 13 amino acids. Germline lookup yields CDR1 DFQATT and CDR2 SNEGSKA (reference sequence). The V and J ends lost 8 bases and 5 bases respectively, with 19 bases between them. The CDR3: CSPEPTASDEQYV. The CDR3, as DNA: TGCAGTCCCGAACCGACCGCATCGGACGAGCAGTACGTC.

The chain is built from TRBV2 and TRBJ1-2, with D possibly matching TRBD1 (5 bases). Germline CDR1 SNHLY, CDR2 FYNNEI. There are 15 residues in the CDR3. V lost 4 bases to trimming and J lost 0 bases, with 12 bases between them. Written as DNA, the CDR3 is TGTGCCAGCAGTGTGTCCAGGGCAGCTAACTATGGCTACACCTTC. It yields the protein CASSVSRAANYGYTF. The variable domain in full, with the rest retrieved from reference TRBV2 and TRBJ1-2, is EPEVTQTPSHQVTQMGQEVILRCVPISNHLYFYWYRQILGQKVEFLVSFYNNEISEKSEIFDDQFSVERPDGSNFTLKIRSTKLEDSAMYFCASSVSRAANYGYTFGSGTRLTVV.

This clonotype came up a few times. The chain couples TRBV5-1 to TRBJ2-5, with TRBD2 matching 7 bases. The CDR3 loop spans 16 amino acids. V dropped 4 bases and J dropped 2; count of bases not matched to a gene: 11. Per germline, CDR1 SGHRS and CDR2 YFSETQ. The CDR3 loop is CASSPPVGAGQETQYF. The CDR3 DNA follows: TGCGCCAGCAGCCCCCCGGTCGGAGCGGGGCAAGAGACCCAGTACTTC.

The chain joins TRBV6-5 to TRBJ2-5; the D is unclear. V lost 4 bases and J lost 0, with 9 bases in between. The CDR3 has 14 amino acids. CDR1 and CDR2 (germline): MNHEY, SVGAGI. This chain's CDR3 is CASSSRLHQETQYF. The CDR3 bases are TGTGCCAGCAGTTCTCGACTCCACCAAGAGACCCAGTACTTC.

Concerning this clonotype itself: Being one base from a much bigger clone, this may be a read error. This chain links TRBV6-5 with TRBJ1-1, with unresolved D. CDR1 and CDR2 from the germline V gene are MNHEY and SVGAGI. This CDR3 contains 13 residues. The CDR3 spells CASSDISNTEDFF. For the CDR3, the DNA is TGTGCCAGCAGTGACATATCGAACACTGAAGATTTCTTT.

This clonotype has just a few counts. The rearrangement links TRBV12-3 or TRBV12-4 to TRBJ2-1, with 14 positions matching TRBD2. The V segment lost 6 bases and the J segment 9 bases; nucleotides outside the gene matches: 7. This CDR3 has 15 residues. CDR3 residues: CASRAGLAGVGEQFF. The CDR3 DNA reads TGTGCCAGCAGAGCGGGACTAGCGGGGGTGGGTGAGCAGTTCTTC.

This clonotype was seen repeatedly, ten times or more. This chain connects TRBV6-2 or TRBV6-3 to TRBJ2-7; no clear D. CDR3 length equals 12 residues. The V gene lost 7 bases and the J gene lost 3 bases, with 10 bases spanning the gap. Per the germline V gene, CDR1 is MNHEY and CDR2 is SVGEGT. DNA for the CDR3: TGTGCCAGCACCCGGTCGGACTACGAGCAGTACTTC. As protein: CASTRSDYEQYF.

This clonotype was counted many times. The chain uses TRBV12-3 or TRBV12-4 and TRBJ1-5, with unresolved D. This CDR3 region has 13 residues. Trimming cost V 3 bases and J 0 bases, with 3 bases left between them. The CDR3 protein is CASSLFSNQPQHF. Written as DNA, the CDR3 is TGTGCCAGCAGTTTGTTTAGCAATCAGCCCCAGCATTTT.

This clonotype has just a few counts. This rearrangement joins TRBV28 to TRBJ2-5; 9 nucleotides line up with TRBD1. This CDR3 spans 16 amino acids. The V gene's germline CDR1 is MDHEN and CDR2 SYDVKM. The V gene end was trimmed by 8 bases and the J gene end by 1 base; junction bases not matched to a gene: 11. The CDR3 bases are TGTGCCAGCCTCTCCGACAGGGGGAATCTCCAAGAGACCCAGTACTTC. As protein: CASLSDRGNLQETQYF.

The rearrangement uses TRBV6-2 or TRBV6-3 and TRBJ2-1, with D hard to call. V was shortened by 2 bases and J by 0 bases, with 14 bases between the two germline ends. The CDR3 spans 17 residues. Germline CDR1 reads MNHEY; CDR2 reads SVGEGT. The CDR3 loop is CASSYPPWIRSYNEQFF. In DNA form, the CDR3 reads TGTGCCAGCAGTTACCCGCCTTGGATCCGCTCCTACAATGAGCAGTTCTTC.